This T cell receptor (beta chain) was identified in a study of blood T cell repertoires in COVID-19. Turning to the study itself: Samples of COVID-19 (acute and convalescent) were obtained from the United States, Italy and Spain.

Adults between roughly 18 and 90 years of age took part from about two dozen US areas. Authors' data handling: Counts of nucleated cells, estimated from reference gene primer amplification, were obtained. Some clones are missing from TCRdb's copy, which holds only in-frame ones; the method was immunoSEQ multiplex PCR. V, J and clone size reflect that table, while D and trimming were determined from the DNA. The data contain about 270,000 clones, over 80% of them singletons. The clonotype comes from a woman in her 30s with acute COVID-19. Sequences were obtained from PBMCs or T cells enriched from blood (not recorded which).

CDR3 sequence (DNA): TGTGCCAGCAGCGGCCTCGCAAACTCCTACGAGCAGTACTTC. This encodes CASSGLANSYEQYF. This rearrangement joins TRBV7-2 to TRBJ2-7; D call uncertain. From germline, CDR1 is SGHTA and CDR2 FQGNSA. The ends were cut back, 5 bases at V and 0 bases at J, with 11 bases in the middle. The CDR3 spans 14 residues.